This TCR beta chain appears in the sequencing data of a study of cytomegalovirus exposure and HLA in healthy donors. The table lists this clone with a count of one. Its matching antigen is unknown. With 60 Vbeta and 13 Jbeta primers, the PCR was carried out. Profiling relied on immunoSEQ multiplex PCR, and the TCRdb table lists in-frame clones only, not all of them. The data hold about 160,000 clones, with around 75% observed a single time. The study, taken as a whole, reports: Researchers reported in a later analysis that common viral pathogens appeared linked to several top clusters. A list of around 160 TCR beta chains associated with cytomegalovirus was given. In a later analysis, HLA-associated TCR beta chains were more clonally expanded than equally common others.

The receptor was isolated from a female donor in good health and CMV-seronegative. Material for sequencing was PBMCs.

CDR3 sequence (DNA): TGTGCCATCATGGGGGGTGAGGGCGAGCAGTACTTC. Amino acids: CAIMGGEGEQYF. The chain links TRBV10-3 to TRBJ2-7; tentatively, D is TRBD2 (6 bases). V was clipped by 7 bases and J by 6 bases, with 13 bases between them. Germline loops: CDR1 ENHRY, CDR2 SYGVKD. This CDR3 has 12 amino acids.